This T cell receptor (beta chain) came from a study of T cell changes during pregnancy in multiple sclerosis. Assay used: immunoSEQ multiplex PCR; TCRdb lists only in-frame clones, some missing. In the table there are some 99,000 clones, 92% of which are singletons. Germline CDR1 reads SNHLY; CDR2 reads FYNNEI. Trimming stripped 3 bases from V and 9 bases from J, with 6 bases between. This CDR3 has 11 amino acids. The genes are TRBV2 and TRBJ1-5; D ambiguous. The specimen was peripheral blood, collected after pregnancy. The sequence was collected from a female donor in good health, enrolled as a control in a pregnancy study. The CDR3 sequence is CASSDSGPQHF. CDR3 nucleotide sequence: TGTGCCAGCAGTGATTCGGGGCCCCAGCATTTT.